Many counts were recorded for the clone carrying this TCR beta chain. The antigen remains undetermined. This entry is derived from a study of T-cell memory formation after mild COVID-19. Study-wide context: Each donor largely had its own TCR clusters.

TCRdb re-analysed the 5' RACE reads in MiXCR, keeping a single row per CDR3 protein. This table has roughly 200,000 distinct CDR3 sequences, roughly 17% appearing once. The CDR3 loop spans 13 amino acids. Germline assignment: CDR1 SGHTA and CDR2 FQGNSA. Deletions cut 0 bases from V and 2 bases from J, with 4 bases between. The study's findings and limits: CD4+ contracting clones were found mainly in CM and EM, and CD8+ ones in EMRA. The finding that pre-infection memory included some responding clones suggested that cross-reactive memory joined.

This sequence was found in an adult woman who had mild COVID-19 (a few samples of this study predate the infection). Cell type and time point are not known. This sequence joins TRBV7-2 and TRBJ2-5; no clear D. The specimen was PBMCs or a T cell subset sorted from them (not recorded which). The CDR3 nucleotides are TGTGCCAGCAGCTTAGCCTGGCAAGAGACCCAGTACTTC. It codes for CASSLAWQETQYF. Filled out from reference TRBV7-2 and TRBJ2-5, the complete variable domain reads GAGVSQSPSNKVTEKGKDVELRCDPISGHTALYWYRQSLGQGLEFLIYFQGNSAPDKSGLPSDRFSAERTGGSVSTLTIQRTQQEDSAVYLCASSLAWQETQYFGPGTRLLVL.